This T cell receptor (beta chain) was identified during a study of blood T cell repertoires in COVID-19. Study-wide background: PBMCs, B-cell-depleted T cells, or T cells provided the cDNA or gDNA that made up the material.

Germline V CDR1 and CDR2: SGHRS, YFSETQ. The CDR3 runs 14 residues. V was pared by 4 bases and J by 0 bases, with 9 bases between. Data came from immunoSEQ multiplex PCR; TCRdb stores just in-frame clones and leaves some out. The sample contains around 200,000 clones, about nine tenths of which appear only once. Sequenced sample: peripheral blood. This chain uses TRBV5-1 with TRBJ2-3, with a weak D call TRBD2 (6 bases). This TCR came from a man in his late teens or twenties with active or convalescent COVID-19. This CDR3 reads CASSRDWSTDTQYF. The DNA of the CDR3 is TGCGCCAGCAGCCGGGACTGGAGCACAGATACGCAGTATTTT.